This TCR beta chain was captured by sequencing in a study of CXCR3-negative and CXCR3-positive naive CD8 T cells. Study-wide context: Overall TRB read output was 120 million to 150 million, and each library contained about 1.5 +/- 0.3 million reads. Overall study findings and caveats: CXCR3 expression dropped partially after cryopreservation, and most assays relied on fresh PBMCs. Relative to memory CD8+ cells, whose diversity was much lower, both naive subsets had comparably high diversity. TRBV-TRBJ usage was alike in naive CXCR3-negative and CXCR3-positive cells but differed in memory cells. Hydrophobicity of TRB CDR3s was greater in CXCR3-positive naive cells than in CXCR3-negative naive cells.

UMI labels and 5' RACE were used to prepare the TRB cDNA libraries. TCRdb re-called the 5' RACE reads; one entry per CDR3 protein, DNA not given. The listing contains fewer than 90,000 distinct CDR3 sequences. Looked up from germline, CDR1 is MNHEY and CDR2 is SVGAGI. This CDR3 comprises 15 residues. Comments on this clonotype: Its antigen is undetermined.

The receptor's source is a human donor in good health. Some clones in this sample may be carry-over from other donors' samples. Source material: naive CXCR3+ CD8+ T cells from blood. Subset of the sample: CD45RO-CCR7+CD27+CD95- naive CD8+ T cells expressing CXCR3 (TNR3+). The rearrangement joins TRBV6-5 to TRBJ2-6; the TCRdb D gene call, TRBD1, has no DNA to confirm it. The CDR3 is CASSLSPSGANVLTF.